These 16 T cell receptor beta chains were sequenced from one sample in a study of blood T cell repertoires in COVID-19 (dated by TCRdb to between 2020 and 2021). Libraries were built with the immunoSEQ multiplex PCR assay. What TCRdb holds here is the immuneACCESS table cut down to in-frame rearrangements. Part of the clones is not present; checked against another copy, under half of the missing clones reflect an unresolved V gene, and the others are unexplained. For this sample the table gives 95,000 to 110,000 clones, of which about 79% were detected only once. The ten top clones hold more than 3% of the sample. The sample consisted of peripheral blood. The receptor source for this set is a woman older than 75 with active or convalescent COVID-19.

This sequence joins TRBV7-9 and TRBJ2-1, with 13 bases that match TRBD2. The CDR3 consists of 20 residues. V shed 5 bases, J shed 0 bases, and the junction held 13 bases outside the gene matches. The germline gives CDR1 SEHNR, CDR2 FQNEAQ (reference sequence). CDR3 amino acids: CASSKTGTSGIISSYNEQFF. The CDR3, as DNA: TGTGCCAGCAGCAAGACCGGGACTAGCGGGATCATAAGCTCCTACAATGAGCAGTTCTTC.

The CDR3 DNA is TGTGCCAGCAGTGTGGGCTATAGCAATCAGCCCCAGCATTTT. Translating gives CASSVGYSNQPQHF. V gene TRBV27 combines with J gene TRBJ1-5; no clear D gene. There are 14 residues in the CDR3. V was trimmed by 5 bases and J by 0 bases, leaving 8 bases between them. CDR1 MNHEY and CDR2 SMNVEV come from the germline V gene (reference sequence).

This chain links TRBV2 with TRBJ2-2; 7 bases fit TRBD2. Looked up from germline, CDR1 is SNHLY and CDR2 is FYNNEI. Trimming at V came to 8 bases and at J to 7 bases, leaving 13 bases not matched to a gene. This CDR3 region has 15 residues. The CDR3: CASYYYAGAYGELFF. The CDR3, as DNA: TGTGCCAGCTATTATTACGCGGGAGCATACGGGGAGCTGTTTTTT.

V and J are TRBV7-3 and TRBJ2-1; 7 bases match TRBD2. Germline CDR1 and CDR2: SGHTA and FQGTGA. This CDR3 has 16 amino acids. The J segment lost 0 bases and the V segment lost 2 bases, leaving 4 bases of the junction unmatched. The CDR3 DNA reads TGTGCCAGCAGCTTATTAGGCGGGGGCTCCTACAATGAGCAGTTCTTC. It codes for CASSLLGGGSYNEQFF.

This rearrangement joins TRBV7-5 to TRBJ1-5; TRBD1, the D gene given by the table, was not confirmed from the DNA. TRBV7-5 is tagged as a pseudogene. The CDR3 has 19 amino acids. The DNA of the CDR3 is TGTGCCAGAAGCTCCATCTGGGACAGGGAAGGTGTGAGCAATCAGCCCCAGCATTTT. It is translated as CARSSIWDREGVSNQPQHF.

The rearrangement links TRBV6-2 or TRBV6-3 to TRBJ1-1; TRBD1 agrees at 9 bases. The CDR3 length is 15 residues. V lost 6 bases and J lost 2; bases outside the gene matches: 7. Looked up from germline, CDR1 is MNHEY and CDR2 is SVGEGT. The CDR3 DNA sequence: TGTGCCAGCAGCCGCAGGACAGGGGCCAACACTGAAGCTTTCTTT. Amino acids: CASSRRTGANTEAFF.

This chain joins TRBV30 and TRBJ1-3; 8 bases map to TRBD1. Per the germline V gene, CDR1 is GTSNPN and CDR2 is SVGIG (reference sequence). The CDR3 consists of 16 residues. V was pared by 4 bases and J by 0 bases, with 8 bases of the junction left unmatched. The CDR3 DNA reads TGTGCCTGGAATCCTCAGGGGGCCCTCTCTGGAAACACCATATATTTT. Its translation: CAWNPQGALSGNTIYF.

V gene TRBV15 combines with J gene TRBJ2-3; 8 bases map to TRBD1. The CDR3 is made up of 16 amino acids. The ends lost 0 bases at V and 5 bases at J; junction bases unmatched: 7. The V gene's germline CDR1 is LNHNV and CDR2 YYDKDF (reference sequence). CDR3 nucleotides: TGTGCCACCAGCAGAGATGGAGGACAGGGAGGAGATACGCAGTATTTT. Amino acid sequence: CATSRDGGQGGDTQYF.

This chain joins TRBV27 and TRBJ2-5; 9 positions agree with TRBD2. This CDR3 region has 13 residues. The V and J ends lost 8 bases and 4 bases, in that order; junction bases with no gene match: 5. CDR1 is MNHEY and CDR2 is SMNVEV in the germline V gene (reference sequence). In DNA form, the CDR3 reads TGTGCCAGCCGCGGGGGGGGTGTAGAGACCCAGTACTTC. This encodes CASRGGGVETQYF.

V is TRBV19 and J is TRBJ1-6; D ambiguous. Germline V gene lookup returns CDR1 LNHDA and CDR2 SQIVND (reference sequence). Trimming stripped 2 bases from V and 5 bases from J, with 13 bases between. The CDR3 has 16 residues. The CDR3 bases are TGTGCCAGTAGTATATCCTTCGCAGGCCATAATTCACCCCTCCACTTT. Translated, it gives CASSISFAGHNSPLHF.

The CDR3 here is CASSQVGTEAFF. In DNA form, the CDR3 reads TGTGCCAGCTCCCAGGTGGGCACTGAAGCTTTCTTT. This rearrangement joins TRBV18 to TRBJ1-1; D ambiguous. The V end lost 6 bases, the J end lost 4 bases, and 9 bases lay between the germline ends. The V gene's germline CDR1 is KGHSH and CDR2 LQKENI. There are 12 residues in the CDR3.

V and J are TRBV9 and TRBJ2-7; 15 bases are a match to TRBD2. The CDR3 runs to 15 residues. V dropped 6 bases and J dropped 6; count of bases not matched to a gene: 7. CDR1 SGDLS and CDR2 YYNGEE come from the germline V gene. CDR3 region: CASNLGGLAGGEQYF. The CDR3 DNA is TGTGCCAGCAACCTTGGGGGACTAGCGGGAGGCGAGCAGTACTTC. The variable domain in full, completed from reference TRBV9 and TRBJ2-7, reads DSGVTQTPKHLITATGQRVTLRCSPRSGDLSVYWYQQSLDQGLQFLIQYYNGEERAKGNILERFSAQQFPDLHSELNLSSLELGDSALYFCASNLGGLAGGEQYFGPGTRLTVT.

The table lists this clone with a few counts. Other DNA sequences from this sample encode an identical CDR3 as well. Here the CDR3 reads CASSPDGAYEQYF. CDR3 nucleotides: TGTGCCAGCTCACCAGACGGAGCCTACGAGCAGTACTTC. The V call is TRBV18, the J call TRBJ2-7; D not resolved. This CDR3 has 13 amino acids. Trimming cost V 2 bases and J 2 bases, with 7 bases left between them. Germline V gene data show CDR1 as KGHSH and CDR2 as LQKENI.

V gene TRBV28 combines with J gene TRBJ1-2, with 12 bases matching TRBD1. V shed 2 bases, J shed 4 bases, and the junction held 8 bases outside the gene matches. This CDR3 is built from 17 residues. CDR1 and CDR2 (germline): MDHEN, SYDVKM. CDR3 loop: CASSLGGQGARVYGYTF. Here the CDR3 DNA reads TGTGCCAGCAGTTTAGGGGGACAGGGGGCGCGGGTCTATGGCTACACCTTC.

The gene calls are TRBV6-4 and TRBJ1-1, with D perhaps matching TRBD1 (6 bases). Germline-derived CDR1 and CDR2 are MRHNA and SNTAGT. The CDR3 has 14 residues. V lost 6 bases and J 1 base, leaving 12 bases between the germline ends. The CDR3 DNA is TGTGCCAGCAGAGCCCAGGGGAAGAACACTGAAGCTTTCTTT. It encodes CASRAQGKNTEAFF.

This clone was seen a single time. This sequence joins TRBV20-1 and TRBJ2-5; D is undetermined. This CDR3 has 10 residues. Germline CDR1 is DFQATT and CDR2 is SNEGSKA (reference sequence). With 4 bases removed from V and 5 bases from J, the gap between germline ends came to 5 bases. The CDR3 nucleotides are TGCAGTGCTACGCAGGAGACCCAGTACTTC. The encoded protein is CSATQETQYF.